Following are 26 T cell receptor beta chains from one sample sequenced in a study of T cells after posttransplantation cyclophosphamide. This table comes from immunoSEQ multiplex PCR, and its TCRdb copy is limited to in-frame clones, with some not included. The repertoire yields around 10,000 clones, none seen only once; the top ten contain approximately 27%. A marrow graft followed busulfan-fludarabine conditioning, with cyclophosphamide on days +3 and +4. The input for sequencing was PBMCs, taken after allogeneic stem cell transplant with posttransplant cyclophosphamide. The receptors were sampled from a female patient in her 40s who received an allogeneic stem cell transplant from a related donor, was CMV-positive, and had no GVHD. Part of the T cell pool may stem from the graft donor.

This clone was detected many times. The chain uses TRBV5-4 and TRBJ2-1; tentative D call: TRBD2 (5 bases). Germline lookup yields CDR1 SGHNT and CDR2 YYREEE (reference sequence). Between the trimmed V and J ends, which lost 4 bases and 5 bases, there was a span of 16 bases. The length of the CDR3 is 15 residues. The CDR3 bases are TGTGCCAGCAGCCTCGTAGGACTCCAACACAATGAGCAGTTCTTC. Its protein product is CASSLVGLQHNEQFF.

This clone was counted ten times or more. This chain connects TRBV28 to TRBJ1-4; 9 bases map to TRBD1. The CDR3 runs 16 residues. Germline V lookup: CDR1 MDHEN, CDR2 SYDVKM. With V trimmed by 1 base and J by 10 bases, 10 bases remained unmatched. The CDR3 here is CASSLSSGTGKGKLFF. The DNA for the CDR3 is TGTGCCAGCAGTTTATCCTCCGGGACAGGGAAGGGAAAACTGTTTTTT.

Ten or more counts support this clone. The chain joins TRBV27 to TRBJ1-3; a weak D match, TRBD1 (5 bases). CDR1 and CDR2 from the germline V gene are MNHEY and SMNVEV (reference sequence). V was shortened by 2 bases and J by 0 bases, with 11 bases between the two germline ends. The CDR3 length is 16 residues. The CDR3, as DNA: TGTGCCAGCAGTTTACCGGACAAATTCTCTGGAAACACCATATATTTT. It specifies CASSLPDKFSGNTIYF.

This clone has at least ten counts. The gene calls are TRBV19 and TRBJ1-5; D is undetermined. Germline V gene data show CDR1 as LNHDA and CDR2 as SQIVND (reference sequence). The V gene lost 3 bases and the J gene lost 0 bases, with 9 bases spanning the gap. The CDR3 sequence is 15 residues long. CDR3 coding DNA: TGTGCCAGTAGTATCCCACACAGTAGCAATCAGCCCCAGCATTTT. This codes for CASSIPHSSNQPQHF.

In its sample, this clone was seen many times. The chain uses TRBV19 and TRBJ2-1; TRBD1 agrees at 7 bases. The CDR3 is made up of 14 amino acids. Germline values: CDR1 LNHDA, CDR2 SQIVND (reference sequence). V trimming: 2 bases; J trimming: 6 bases; junction bases outside the gene matches: 4. The CDR3 spells CASSIRDSLNEQFF. In DNA, the CDR3 is TGTGCCAGTAGTATAAGGGACAGCCTCAATGAGCAGTTCTTC.

Many counts were recorded for this clone. The DNA of the CDR3 is TGTGCCAGCAGTTACCGGCAGGGAAGCACTGAAGCTTTCTTT. Residues: CASSYRQGSTEAFF. This chain joins TRBV6-6 and TRBJ1-1; tentative D call: TRBD1 (5 bases). Germline values: CDR1 MNHNY, CDR2 SVGAGI (reference sequence). V lost 2 bases and J lost 4, with 11 bases in between. The CDR3 consists of 14 residues.

This clone was observed at least ten times. The chain combines TRBV7-9 with TRBJ2-7; a weak D match, TRBD2 (6 bases). The germline V gene has CDR1 SEHNR and CDR2 FQNEAQ (reference sequence). The V gene lost 1 base and the J gene lost 1 base, with 8 bases spanning the gap. The CDR3 sequence is 14 residues long. The CDR3 loop reads CASSLGGVSYEQYF. DNA of the CDR3: TGTGCCAGCAGCTTAGGGGGGGTTTCCTACGAGCAGTACTTC.

This clone was recorded many times. The chain recombines TRBV5-4 with TRBJ2-5; the D gene is possibly TRBD1 (6 bases). CDR3 length equals 18 residues. CDR1 and CDR2 from the germline V gene are SGHNT and YYREEE (reference sequence). V was pared by 0 bases and J by 5 bases, with 23 bases between. This CDR3 is CASSLEAVTGPDEETQYF. Here the CDR3 DNA reads TGTGCCAGCAGCTTGGAGGCCGTAACAGGGCCGGATGAGGAGACCCAGTACTTC.

This clone was seen many times. This rearrangement joins TRBV11-2 to TRBJ2-7; 7 nucleotides agree with TRBD2. The CDR3 consists of 16 residues. Germline loops: CDR1 SGHAT, CDR2 FQNNGV. V trimming: 0 bases; J trimming: 3 bases; junction bases outside the gene matches: 8. CDR3 protein: CASSLEAPGLVYEQYF. The CDR3 DNA reads TGTGCCAGCAGCTTAGAGGCCCCCGGACTAGTCTACGAGCAGTACTTC.

This clone was found many times. The chain carries TRBV6-2 or TRBV6-3 and TRBJ2-2; no clear D gene. The CDR3 is made up of 14 amino acids. V dropped 0 bases and J dropped 7 bases, with 9 bases sitting between them. Germline V gene data show CDR1 as MNHEY and CDR2 as SVGEGT. In DNA form, the CDR3 reads TGTGCCAGCAGTTACTCGCAGGTTAACGGGGAGCTGTTTTTT. Its protein is CASSYSQVNGELFF.

This clone came up many times. V usage is TRBV7-9 and J usage is TRBJ1-1; maybe TRBD1 (5 bases). The CDR3 is made up of 14 amino acids. CDR1 is SEHNR and CDR2 is FQNEAQ in the germline V gene (reference sequence). The ends were cut back, 4 bases at V and 3 bases at J, with 12 bases in the middle. CDR3 in amino acids: CASSSSGGDTEAFF. The CDR3 DNA follows: TGTGCCAGCAGCTCCTCGGGGGGGGACACTGAAGCTTTCTTT.

This clone was observed many times. This chain joins TRBV7-9 and TRBJ1-4, with unresolved D. Germline-derived CDR1 and CDR2 are SEHNR and FQNEAQ (reference sequence). This CDR3 comprises 16 residues. Between the trimmed V and J ends, which lost 3 bases and 0 bases, there was a span of 11 bases. In DNA, the CDR3 is TGTGCCAGCAGCTTCGTTAATCTTGCAACTAATGAAAAACTGTTTTTT. Protein: CASSFVNLATNEKLFF.

This clone was recorded at least ten times. The genes are TRBV7-2 and TRBJ2-7; tentative D call: TRBD2 (7 bases). CDR1 is SGHTA and CDR2 is FQGNSA in the germline V gene. The CDR3 length is 18 residues. V was trimmed by 1 base and J by 4 bases, leaving 23 bases between them. CDR3: CASSLGMAGAANWYEQYF. CDR3 in DNA: TGTGCCAGCAGCTTAGGGATGGCGGGGGCCGCCAATTGGTACGAGCAGTACTTC.

This clone has at least ten counts. The CDR3 nucleotides are TGCGCCAGCAGCGCTGGACTAGCGGGGGGCCGGAGCTCCTACAATGAGCAGTTCTTC. Its translation is CASSAGLAGGRSSYNEQFF. The V gene is TRBV5-1, the J gene TRBJ2-1; TRBD2 agrees at 14 bases. CDR1 and CDR2 (germline): SGHRS, YFSETQ. J was trimmed by 0 bases and V by 4 bases; bases with no gene match: 9. The CDR3 is 19 residues long.

This clone was observed many times. This chain connects TRBV7-9 to TRBJ2-7, with 9 nucleotides matching TRBD1. Germline trimming cut 5 bases from V and 3 bases from J; bases unmatched to any gene: 11. CDR1 is SEHNR, CDR2 FQNEAQ, per germline (reference sequence). The length of the CDR3 is 16 residues. In DNA form, the CDR3 reads TGTGCCAGCAGCGCCTCCGGGGACAGGGTTATCTACGAGCAGTACTTC. Protein: CASSASGDRVIYEQYF.

This clone was picked up many times. CDR3 protein: CASSTRPGTGLTDTQYF. The CDR3 DNA sequence: TGTGCCAGCAGCACCAGACCCGGGACAGGCCTCACAGATACGCAGTATTTT. The chain has TRBV13 and TRBJ2-3, with 8 bases that match TRBD1. V was clipped by 5 bases and J by 2 bases; unmatched bases: 12. Germline assignment: CDR1 PRHDT and CDR2 FYEKMQ (reference sequence). The CDR3 has 17 amino acids.

In its sample, this clone was seen many times. This sequence joins TRBV6-6 and TRBJ1-4; weak D call: TRBD1 (6 bases). Germline assignment: CDR1 MNHNY and CDR2 SVGAGI (reference sequence). V gave up 8 bases and J gave up 5 bases, with 9 bases separating them. The CDR3 totals 12 residues. CDR3: CASRGGNEKLFF. The CDR3 DNA is TGTGCCAGCCGAGGGGGAAATGAAAAACTGTTTTTT.

This clone was observed many times. The V gene is TRBV12-3 or TRBV12-4, the J gene TRBJ1-1; D unclear. This CDR3 has 16 residues. Trimming pared 3 bases from V and 3 bases from J, leaving 17 bases between. CDR3 in amino acids: CASSLTSWYLDTEAFF. For the CDR3, the DNA is TGTGCCAGCAGTTTGACATCATGGTACCTGGACACTGAAGCTTTCTTT.

The sample holds many counts of this clone. The chain combines TRBV9 with TRBJ1-2; 7 bases line up with TRBD1. This CDR3 region has 19 residues. CDR1 SGDLS and CDR2 YYNGEE come from the germline V gene. V shed 3 bases and J 0 bases; nucleotides not matched to a gene: 17. Written as DNA, the CDR3 is TGTGCCAGCAGCGCCCGACAGGGAATGATAAATGAGGCTAACTATGGCTACACCTTC. Translating gives CASSARQGMINEANYGYTF.

This clone was counted ten times or more. The genes are TRBV19 and TRBJ2-7, with D maybe TRBD2 (7 bases). Germline V lookup: CDR1 LNHDA, CDR2 SQIVND (reference sequence). The CDR3 consists of 18 residues. The ends were cut back, 6 bases at V and 3 bases at J, with 27 bases in the middle. The CDR3 coding sequence is TGTGCCAGTAGCTCCATTGGGGGGGCCCCCTCCGCCTACTACGAGCAGTACTTC. Translation gives CASSSIGGAPSAYYEQYF.

The table lists this clone with many counts. V gene TRBV5-1 combines with J gene TRBJ2-3; D perhaps matches TRBD2 (5 bases). Germline CDR1 SGHRS, CDR2 YFSETQ. V was trimmed by 4 bases and J by 1 base, leaving 13 bases between them. The length of the CDR3 is 15 residues. The CDR3 nucleotides are TGCGCCAGCAGCCTGGACGGGGATCGCACAGATACGCAGTATTTT. It encodes CASSLDGDRTDTQYF.

This clone was detected many times. The V gene is TRBV14, the J gene TRBJ2-3; TRBD1 matches 8 bases. Germline V lookup: CDR1 SGHDN, CDR2 FVKESK. CDR3 length: 17 residues. J gave up 4 bases and V 0 bases, and 9 bases lay outside the gene matches. CDR3 sequence: CASSQEGTGGVADTQYF. CDR3 DNA: TGTGCCAGCAGCCAAGAAGGGACAGGAGGAGTGGCAGATACGCAGTATTTT.

This clone was found many times. Here the CDR3 DNA reads TGCAGCGTTTTGCAGGGGGCTGGGGTTAATGAAAAACTGTTTTTT. Protein: CSVLQGAGVNEKLFF. The chain is built from TRBV29-1 and TRBJ1-4; 8 bases fit TRBD1. The CDR3 has 15 residues. CDR1 is SQVTM, CDR2 ANQGSEA, per germline. The ends lost 5 bases at V and 4 bases at J; junction bases unmatched: 9.

Ten or more counts support this clone. The V call is TRBV28, the J call TRBJ1-1, with no clear D. The CDR3 consists of 11 residues. Germline V lookup: CDR1 MDHEN, CDR2 SYDVKM. The V end lost 5 bases, the J end lost 3 bases, and 4 bases lay between the germline ends. CDR3: CASSGHTEAFF. CDR3 DNA sequence: TGTGCCAGCAGTGGGCACACTGAAGCTTTCTTT.

This clone was picked up many times. This chain uses TRBV25-1 with TRBJ1-6, with 7 bases lining up with TRBD1. V lost 7 bases to trimming and J lost 5 bases; unmatched junction nucleotides: 5. The CDR3 spans 14 residues. Germline CDR1 is MGHDK and CDR2 is SYGVNS. The CDR3 reads CASNMGQNNSPLHF. The CDR3 DNA reads as TGTGCCAGCAATATGGGACAGAATAATTCACCCCTCCACTTT.

This clone has a count of ten or more. The chain links TRBV7-9 to TRBJ1-4; TRBD1 agrees at 7 bases. Trimming removed 5 bases from V and 2 bases from J; junction bases left unmatched: 8. Per germline, CDR1 SEHNR and CDR2 FQNEAQ (reference sequence). The CDR3 length is 16 residues. This CDR3 is CASSPDRVLTNEKLFF. The CDR3 nucleotides are TGTGCCAGCAGCCCTGACAGGGTTCTTACTAATGAAAAACTGTTTTTT.